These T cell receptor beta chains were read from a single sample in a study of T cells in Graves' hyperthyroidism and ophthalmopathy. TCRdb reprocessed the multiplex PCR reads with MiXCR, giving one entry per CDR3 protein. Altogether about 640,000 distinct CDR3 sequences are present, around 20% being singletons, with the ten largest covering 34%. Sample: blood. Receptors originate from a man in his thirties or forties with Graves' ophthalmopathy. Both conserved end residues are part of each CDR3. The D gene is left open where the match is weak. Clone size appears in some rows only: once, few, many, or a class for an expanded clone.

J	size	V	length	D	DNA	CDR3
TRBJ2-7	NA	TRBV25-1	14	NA	TGTGCCAGCGGACACAGCGGTCCTTACTACGAGCAGTACTTC	CASGHSGPYYEQYF
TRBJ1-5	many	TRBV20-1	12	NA	TGCAGTGGAGCAGGGGGCAATCAGCCCCAGCATTTT	CSGAGGNQPQHF
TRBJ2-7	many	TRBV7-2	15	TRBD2	TGTGCCAGCAGCCGGGCGGGAGGGCCACTATACGAGCAGTACTTC	CASSRAGGPLYEQYF
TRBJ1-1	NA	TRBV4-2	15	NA	TGTGCCAGCAGCCAAGGGGACGGGGTGAACACTGAAGCTTCCTTT	CASSQGDGVNTEASF
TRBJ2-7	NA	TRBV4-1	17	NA	TGCGCCAGCAGCCAGACTCCCCCGGGACAAATAACTTACGAGCAGTACTTC	CASSQTPPGQITYEQYF
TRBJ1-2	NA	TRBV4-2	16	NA	TGTGCCAGCAGCCCTGGCGGACAGATGGCGGGGTATGGCTACACCTTC	CASSPGGQMAGYGYTF
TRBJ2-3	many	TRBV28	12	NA	TGTGCCAGCAGTCGGACACAAGTTACGCAGTATTTT	CASSRTQVTQYF
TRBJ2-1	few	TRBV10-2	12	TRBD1	TGCGCCAGCGCTACAGGGGTCAATGAGCAGTTCTTC	CASATGVNEQFF
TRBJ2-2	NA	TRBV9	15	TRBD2	TGTGCCAGCAGCGCAGCGGGGCGGAAGACCGGGGAGCTGTTTTTT	CASSAAGRKTGELFF
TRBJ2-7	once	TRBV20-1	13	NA	TGCAGTGCTAGGGGGGCTAGCTCCTACGAGCAGTACTTC	CSARGASSYEQYF
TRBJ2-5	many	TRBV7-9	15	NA	TGTGCCAGCAGCTTATCCGAGGGATATCGAGAGACCCAGTACTTC	CASSLSEGYRETQYF
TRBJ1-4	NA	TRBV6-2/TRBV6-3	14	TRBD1	TGTGCCAGCAGTTTCACAGGGGCAGGGGAAAAACTGTTTTTT	CASSFTGAGEKLFF
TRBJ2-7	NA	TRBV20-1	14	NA	TGCAGTGCCGGGAGTCCCCATAAATACTACGAGCAGTACTTC	CSAGSPHKYYEQYF
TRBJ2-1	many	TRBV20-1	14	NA	TGCAGTGCTAGAGGCCAGCTAGGAAGTGATGAGCAGTTCTTC	CSARGQLGSDEQFF
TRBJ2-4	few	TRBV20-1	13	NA	TGCAGTGCCGGACGACTAGCCAAAAACATTCAGTACTTC	CSAGRLAKNIQYF
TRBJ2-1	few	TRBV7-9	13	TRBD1	TGTGCCATCCAGAGGGGGCCCTACAATGAGCAGTTCTTC	CAIQRGPYNEQFF
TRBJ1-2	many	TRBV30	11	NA	TGTGCCTGGAGTTCCGGGGGGGGCTACACCTTC	CAWSSGGGYTF
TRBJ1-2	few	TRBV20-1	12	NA	TGCAGTGCTAGGGGGACATCCTATGGCTACACCTTC	CSARGTSYGYTF